There are many counts of the clone carrying this T cell receptor (beta chain). CDR3 length equals 20 residues. Germline assignment: CDR1 SGDLS and CDR2 YYNGEE. V shed 5 bases, J shed 7 bases, and the junction held 24 bases outside the gene matches. This entry is derived from a study of T cells after posttransplantation cyclophosphamide. The assay was immunoSEQ multiplex PCR, and TCRdb's table has in-frame clones only and misses some. The sample has tens of thousands of clones, none seen only once; the top ten hold roughly 2.3%. The sequence derives from a middle-aged man in good health, CMV-negative, and a related stem cell transplant donor. Sequencing was done on a sample of PBMCs. The rearrangement uses TRBV9 and TRBJ2-7, with 13 bases aligning to TRBD2. The CDR3 bases are TGTGCCAGCAGTGGGATGGGGGGGGTACTAGCGGGAGGGGTTACGTTGGAGCAGTACGTC. Translated: CASSGMGGVLAGGVTLEQYV.